This is a list of T cell receptor beta chains from one sample in a study of T cells in tumors and immune-related adverse events. Using immunoSEQ multiplex PCR, the repertoire was profiled, and TCRdb retains in-frame clones only, with some absent. The sample includes fewer than 10,000 clones, 94% of them seen just once. The input for sequencing was lymph node tissue, taken from a patient treated with anti-PD-1 therapy. These receptors all come from a female donor with metastatic renal cell carcinoma. The CDR3 runs from the conserved cysteine through the conserved F or W. A D gene is named only where the DNA matches it firmly. Size is omitted from some rows. Given values are once, few, many or a class for expanded clones.

TRBJ1-4 - TRBD1 TRBV18 TGTGCCAGCTCACCATCAGCAGGGGGGTCTGAAAAACTGTTTTTT CASSPSAGGSEKLFF
TRBJ2-1 - TRBD2 TRBV18 TGTGCCAGCTCATCCGGACTAGCGGGATCGGTGCAGTTCTTC CASSSGLAGSVQFF
TRBJ1-2 - - TRBV20-1 TGCAGTGCTAGAGATCAATGGGGCTACACCTTC CSARDQWGYTF
TRBJ1-5 once - TRBV19 TGTGCCAGTAGTAAGAATAGCAATCAGCCCCAGCATTTT CASSKNSNQPQHF
TRBJ2-3 - - TRBV29-1 TGCAGCGTTGAAGGTGCCACATTCCGGACTGTGGGCACAGATACGCAGTATTTT CSVEGATFRTVGTDTQYF
TRBJ2-7 - TRBD2 TRBV10-2 TGCGCCAGCAGTGAGCCCAAACGACTAGCGGTCTACGAGCAGTACTTC CASSEPKRLAVYEQYF
TRBJ1-1 - - TRBV9 TGTGCCAGCAGCGTTGAAATGGGGTTGGACACTGAAGCTTTCTTT CASSVEMGLDTEAFF
TRBJ2-6 - - TRBV2 TGTGCCGGATCCGGGACACAGTCTGGGGCCAACGTCCTGACTTTC CAGSGTQSGANVLTF
TRBJ1-2 - - TRBV19 TGTGCCAGTAGTATCACAAATCCGGGGAGGGGTGTTGGTGGCTACACCTTC CASSITNPGRGVGGYTF
TRBJ2-7 - - TRBV1 - CTSSQDPRDRWGLGSYEQYF
TRBJ2-3 - TRBD2 TRBV6-6 TGTGCCAGCAGTTACTCGATGGGCGGGGGGGCGGATACGCAGTATTTT CASSYSMGGGADTQYF
TRBJ2-1 - - TRBV13 TGTGCCAGCAGCTTAGAGACAGTCTCCTACAATGAGCAGTTCTTC CASSLETVSYNEQFF
TRBJ2-1 - TRBD2 TRBV11-2 TGTGCCAGCAGCTCAGGACCGGGACTAGCGGGAGGCAATGAGCAGTTCTTC CASSSGPGLAGGNEQFF
TRBJ2-5 - - TRBV5-4 TGTGCCAGCAGCTTCGGGACAAAAGAAAGAGAGACCCAGTACTTC CASSFGTKERETQYF
TRBJ1-2 - - TRBV14 TGTGCCAGCAGCCATGATTCGGGAACCGCCGGCTACACCTTC CASSHDSGTAGYTF
TRBJ1-1 few TRBD1 TRBV30 TGTGCCTGGAGTGAGGAAACAGGGGAATTGAACACTGAAGCTTTCTTT CAWSEETGELNTEAFF
TRBJ2-1 - - TRBV10-1 TGCGCCAGCAGTGAATCTCCGGGGGGCCGGGACAATGAGCAGTTCTTC CASSESPGGRDNEQFF
TRBJ2-1 - TRBD2 TRBV19 TGTGCCAGTAGTCATACTAGCGGGAGTATCTATGAGCAGTTCTTC CASSHTSGSIYEQFF
TRBJ2-5 - - TRBV10-3 TGTGCCATCATGGCGGGGAATCAAGAGACCCAGTACTTC CAIMAGNQETQYF
TRBJ2-5 once TRBD2 TRBV27 TGTGCCAGCAGGAAGACTAGCGGGGGGGAAGAGACCCAGTACTTC CASRKTSGGEETQYF
TRBJ1-5 - - TRBV19 TGTGCCAGTAGTATTTCTCACCGCCAGAATCAGCCCCAGCATTTT CASSISHRQNQPQHF
TRBJ2-7 - - TRBV5-1 TGCGCCAGCAGCTTGGCCAGTAGGAGCTCCTACGAGCAGTACTTC CASSLASRSSYEQYF
TRBJ1-1 few TRBD1 TRBV10-3 TGTGCCATCAGCAGACAGGGTTACATGAACACTGAAGCTTTCTTT CAISRQGYMNTEAFF
TRBJ2-7 - - TRBV28 TGTGCCAGCAGTGGACAGCCCTCCTCCTACGAGCAGTACTTC CASSGQPSSYEQYF
TRBJ1-1 - - TRBV11-2 TGTGCCAGCAGCATACAGGGCACGAACACTGAAGCTTTCTTT CASSIQGTNTEAFF
TRBJ2-7 once TRBD1 TRBV18 TGTGCCAGCTCACCACAAGCTGGTCCGGGACAGAACTACGAGCAGTACTTC CASSPQAGPGQNYEQYF
TRBJ2-5 - - TRBV2 TGTGCCAGCAGTGAAGCGACAAAAGAGACCCAGTACTTC CASSEATKETQYF
TRBJ1-5 - TRBD1 TRBV30 TGTGCCTGGGACAGGGAGCGCAATCAGCCCCAGCATTTT CAWDRERNQPQHF